The 22 T cell receptor beta chains listed next were all sequenced from one sample in a study of blood T cells in healthy people across ages. The second PCR ran about 7 to 12 cycles with a sample-barcoded 5' primer and J-beta primers. From the 5' RACE reads, TCRdb called clonotypes with MiXCR, one entry per CDR3 protein. The sample yields roughly 1,700,000 distinct CDR3 sequences, roughly 30% seen once. The sequenced material came from blood. The receptors were sampled from a woman aged 25 to 39 in good health.

This clonotype has more than one count but fewer than ten. The rearrangement joins TRBV7-9 to TRBJ2-5; either TRBD1 or TRBD2 may fit D (5 bases each). V lost 3 bases and J lost 2, with 10 bases in between. Germline loops: CDR1 SEHNR, CDR2 FQNEAQ (reference sequence). The CDR3 spans 14 residues. CDR3 in DNA: TGTGCCAGCAGCTTCGGGGCAGAACAAGAGACCCAGTACTTC. Translated, it gives CASSFGAEQETQYF.

The sample holds many counts of this clonotype. The rearrangement joins TRBV10-3 to TRBJ2-5; D unclear. V lost 4 bases to trimming and J lost 2 bases, with 8 bases between them. The CDR3 contains 13 residues. In germline, CDR1 is ENHRY, CDR2 SYGVKD. CDR3 nucleotide sequence: TGTGCCATCAGTGCAACAGAACAAGAGACCCAGTACTTC. Amino acid sequence: CAISATEQETQYF.

This clonotype was seen more than once but under ten times. The gene calls are TRBV29-1 and TRBJ2-5; D possibly corresponds to TRBD1 (5 bases). Germline CDR1 reads SQVTM; CDR2 reads ANQGSEA. V shed 4 bases and J shed 5 bases, with 14 bases lying between them. The CDR3 runs to 13 residues. For the CDR3, the DNA is TGCAGCGTTGGATTAGGGGTGGACGAGACCCAGTACTTC. It codes for CSVGLGVDETQYF.

V gene TRBV7-2 combines with J gene TRBJ2-1; 10 bases match TRBD1. Germline CDR1 SGHTA, CDR2 FQGNSA. V lost 5 bases, J lost 4 bases, and 8 bases stayed unmatched. The CDR3 loop spans 16 amino acids. CDR3 nucleotide sequence: TGTGCCAGCAGCCACGAGGGGACAGGGGCATACAATGAGCAGTTCTTC. It encodes CASSHEGTGAYNEQFF.

J is TRBJ2-5 and V is TRBV7-9; perhaps D is TRBD1 or TRBD2 (5 bases each). The germline V gene has CDR1 SEHNR and CDR2 FQNEAQ (reference sequence). Between the trimmed V and J ends, which lost 5 bases and 1 base, there was a span of 14 bases. CDR3 length: 15 amino acids. For the CDR3, the DNA is TGTGCCAGCAGCCGCGGTTGGGGGACCCAAGAGACCCAGTACTTC. This gives the protein CASSRGWGTQETQYF.

The chain recombines TRBV24-1 with TRBJ2-2; D perhaps matches TRBD2 (6 bases). V was pared by 4 bases and J by 6 bases, with 11 bases between. CDR3 size: 14 residues. Germline values: CDR1 KGHDR, CDR2 SFDVKD. The CDR3, as DNA: TGTGCCACCAGTGAACCCGCTAGCGCCGGGGAGCTGTTTTTT. This encodes CATSEPASAGELFF.

This clonotype was recorded a few times. The gene calls are TRBV3-1 and TRBJ2-1, with TRBD1 matching over 7 bases. This CDR3 has 15 residues. V was pared by 6 bases and J by 0 bases, with 5 bases of the junction left unmatched. Germline V lookup: CDR1 LGHDT, CDR2 YNNKEL (reference sequence). DNA for the CDR3: TGTGCCAGCAGACGCACAGGGGCCTCCTACAATGAGCAGTTCTTC. Translation gives CASRRTGASYNEQFF.

Worth noting for this clonotype: The junction differs from germline at one of its ends, possibly a read error. This chain connects TRBV5-5 to TRBJ2-7, with D possibly TRBD1 on 6 matching bases. CDR1 is SGHKS, CDR2 YYEKEE, per germline (reference sequence). This CDR3 is built from 17 residues. The CDR3 here is CASSLGNYRVYVYVQYF. The CDR3 DNA is TGTGCCAGCAGCTTGGGAAACTACAGGGTTTATGTATACGTGCAGTACTTC.

The rearrangement links TRBV6-5 to TRBJ1-6; TRBD1 might be the D (5 bases). Trimming removed 6 bases from V and 9 bases from J, with 12 bases in between. CDR1 and CDR2 from the germline V gene are MNHEY and SVGAGI. The CDR3 extends over 13 amino acids. The CDR3, as DNA: TGTGCCAGCAGAAGGGACGTGGTTTCACCCCTCCACTTT. Its translation: CASRRDVVSPLHF.

The sample holds many counts of this clonotype. The CDR3 is CSAGTYSYEQYF. CDR3 bases: TGCAGCGCCGGGACATACTCCTACGAGCAGTACTTC. The chain uses TRBV29-1 and TRBJ2-7; maybe TRBD1 (6 bases). Trimming took 7 bases from V and 0 from J, leaving 10 bases between them. Germline values: CDR1 SQVTM, CDR2 ANQGSEA. This CDR3 is built from 12 residues.

The chain carries TRBV29-1 and TRBJ2-3; TRBD2 might be the D (6 bases). From germline, CDR1 is SQVTM and CDR2 ANQGSEA. The CDR3 is 14 amino acids. Trimming left V 8 bases short and J 0 bases short, with 15 bases between. The DNA for the CDR3 is TGCAGCTCAAGGGCGGGGACTAGCACAGATACGCAGTATTTT. Encoded protein: CSSRAGTSTDTQYF.

The CDR3 loop reads CSGLSDRRNTEAFF. In DNA form, the CDR3 reads TGCAGTGGCTTGTCCGACCGCAGAAACACTGAAGCTTTCTTT. The rearrangement uses TRBV20-1 and TRBJ1-1; D remains ambiguous. The CDR3 covers 14 residues. V was shortened by 7 bases and J by 2 bases, with 17 bases between the two germline ends. The germline V gene has CDR1 DFQATT and CDR2 SNEGSKA (reference sequence).

This clonotype was observed many times. The chain carries TRBV3-1 and TRBJ2-1, with D hard to call. In germline, CDR1 is LGHDT, CDR2 YNNKEL (reference sequence). With 1 base removed from V and 6 bases from J, the gap between germline ends came to 4 bases. The CDR3 runs 12 residues. CDR3 in DNA: TGTGCCAGCAGCCAAGGGGGCAATGAGCAGTTCTTC. Protein sequence: CASSQGGNEQFF.

This CDR3 reads CASSSGQSVFWETQYF. The CDR3 region has the DNA TGTGCCAGCAGCTCGGGACAGTCGGTCTTTTGGGAGACCCAGTACTTC. The chain joins TRBV5-5 to TRBJ2-5; TRBD1 aligns across 7 bases. This CDR3 contains 16 residues. Germline-derived CDR1 and CDR2 are SGHKS and YYEKEE (reference sequence). The junction had 13 bases not matched to a gene; V was cut back by 3 bases and J by 5 bases.

Worth noting for this clonotype: A much larger clone sits a single nucleotide away, making a read error possible. The chain carries TRBV10-3 and TRBJ1-2; D gene unclear. Germline CDR1 reads ENHRY; CDR2 reads SYGVKD. V lost 3 bases and J lost 6, with 11 bases in between. This CDR3 region has 13 residues. The CDR3 DNA sequence: TGTGCCATCAGTGAAGGGAGACGGGATGGCTACACCTTC. Translated: CAISEGRRDGYTF.

This chain joins TRBV7-9 and TRBJ2-1; possible D gene TRBD2, 6 bases. This CDR3 contains 14 residues. The germline V gene encodes CDR1 SEHNR and CDR2 FQNEAQ (reference sequence). The germline V and J ends were trimmed by 1 base and 9 bases, with 13 bases remaining between them. CDR3 nucleotide sequence: TGTGCCAGCAGCTTAGACGGGGAAGCGGGTGAGCAGTTCTTC. As protein: CASSLDGEAGEQFF.

Details on this clonotype: Because it lacks the conserved phenylalanine or tryptophan at the end, this CDR3 is likely a read error. The chain uses TRBV6-5 and TRBJ1-4; D is possibly TRBD1 (5 bases). Trimming took 8 bases from V and 4 from J, leaving 11 bases between them. The CDR3 contains 13 residues. Germline CDR1 reads MNHEY; CDR2 reads SVGAGI. The CDR3, as DNA: TGTGCCAGCGCCGGGGCCCTTAATGAAAAACTGTTTTTG. Residues: CASAGALNEKLFL.

At least ten counts were recorded for this clonotype. The rearrangement links TRBV3-1 to TRBJ2-5; D remains unclear. This CDR3 is 14 amino acids long. V was pared by 0 bases and J by 2 bases, with 7 bases between. CDR1 and CDR2 (germline): LGHDT, YNNKEL (reference sequence). As DNA, the CDR3 is TGTGCCAGCAGCCAAGACGTCAGACAAGAGACCCAGTACTTC. Translating gives CASSQDVRQETQYF.

This clonotype was picked up many times. The V and J genes are TRBV15 and TRBJ2-1; D gene unclear. There are 14 residues in the CDR3. CDR1 is LNHNV, CDR2 YYDKDF, per germline (reference sequence). The V gene lost 0 bases and the J gene lost 6 bases, with 9 bases spanning the gap. CDR3 DNA sequence: TGTGCCACCAGCAGAGATCTGGGCCGCAATGAGCAGTTCTTC. Translated, it gives CATSRDLGRNEQFF.

This clonotype was recorded many times. This chain connects TRBV6-1 to TRBJ2-1; TRBD2 is a possible D gene (5 bases). Deletions cut 10 bases from V and 8 bases from J, with 12 bases between. CDR1 is MNHNS and CDR2 is SASEGT in the germline V gene. The CDR3 totals 11 residues. CDR3 sequence: CAISGGHEQFF. CDR3 in DNA: TGTGCCATCTCCGGAGGCCATGAGCAGTTCTTC.

This clonotype was recorded at least ten times. The genes are TRBV27 and TRBJ1-2, with 8 bases identical to TRBD1. Unmatched junction bases numbered 5, after V lost 6 bases and J lost 5 bases. The CDR3 runs 13 residues. CDR1 is MNHEY and CDR2 is SMNVEV in the germline V gene (reference sequence). The CDR3 loop is CASRATGDYGYTF. CDR3 nucleotide sequence: TGTGCCAGCAGGGCGACAGGGGATTATGGCTACACCTTC.

This clonotype turned up a few times. The chain recombines TRBV12-3 or TRBV12-4 with TRBJ1-1; TRBD1 is a possible D gene (5 bases). Trimming took 5 bases from V and 1 from J, leaving 11 bases between them. The CDR3 runs to 14 residues. The CDR3 DNA sequence: TGTGCCAGCAGTCTACGGGACCGGAACACTGAAGCTTTCTTT. This translates into CASSLRDRNTEAFF.